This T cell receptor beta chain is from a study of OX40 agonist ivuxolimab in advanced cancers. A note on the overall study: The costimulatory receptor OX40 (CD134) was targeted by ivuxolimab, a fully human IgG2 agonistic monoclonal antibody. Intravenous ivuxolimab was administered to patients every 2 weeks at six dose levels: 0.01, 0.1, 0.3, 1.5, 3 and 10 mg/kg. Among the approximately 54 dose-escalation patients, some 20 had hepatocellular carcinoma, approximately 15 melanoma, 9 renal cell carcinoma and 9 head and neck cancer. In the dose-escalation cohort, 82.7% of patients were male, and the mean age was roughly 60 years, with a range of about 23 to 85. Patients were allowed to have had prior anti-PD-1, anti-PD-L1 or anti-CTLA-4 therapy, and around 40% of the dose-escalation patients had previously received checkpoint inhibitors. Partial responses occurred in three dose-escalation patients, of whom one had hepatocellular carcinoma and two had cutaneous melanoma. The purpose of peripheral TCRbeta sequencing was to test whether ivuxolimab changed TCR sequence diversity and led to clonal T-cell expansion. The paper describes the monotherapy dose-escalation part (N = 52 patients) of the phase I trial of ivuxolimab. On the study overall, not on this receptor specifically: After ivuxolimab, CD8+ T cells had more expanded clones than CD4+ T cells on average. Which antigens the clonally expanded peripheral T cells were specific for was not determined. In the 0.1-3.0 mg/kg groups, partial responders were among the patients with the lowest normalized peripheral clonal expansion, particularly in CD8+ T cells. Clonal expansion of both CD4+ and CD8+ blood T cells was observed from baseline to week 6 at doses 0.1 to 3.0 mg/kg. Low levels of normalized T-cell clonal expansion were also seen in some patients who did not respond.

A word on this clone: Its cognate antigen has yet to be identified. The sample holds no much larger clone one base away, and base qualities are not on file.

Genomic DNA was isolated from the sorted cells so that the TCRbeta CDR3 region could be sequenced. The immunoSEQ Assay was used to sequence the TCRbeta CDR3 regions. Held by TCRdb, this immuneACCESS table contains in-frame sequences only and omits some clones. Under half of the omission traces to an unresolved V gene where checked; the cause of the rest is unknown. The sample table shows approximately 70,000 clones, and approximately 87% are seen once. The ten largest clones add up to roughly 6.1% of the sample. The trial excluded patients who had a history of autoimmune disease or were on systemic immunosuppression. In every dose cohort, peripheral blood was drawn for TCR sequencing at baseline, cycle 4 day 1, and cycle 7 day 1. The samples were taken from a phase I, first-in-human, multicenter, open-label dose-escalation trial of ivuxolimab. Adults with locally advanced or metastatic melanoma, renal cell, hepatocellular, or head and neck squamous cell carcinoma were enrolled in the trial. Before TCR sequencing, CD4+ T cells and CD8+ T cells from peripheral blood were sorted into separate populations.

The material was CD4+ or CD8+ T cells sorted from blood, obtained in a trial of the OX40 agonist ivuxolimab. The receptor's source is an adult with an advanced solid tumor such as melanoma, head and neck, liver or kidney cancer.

The CDR3: CASSLVGGIEQFF. The nucleotide sequence reads as follows: TGTGCCAGCAGCTTAGTCGGCGGGATTGAGCAGTTCTTC. Here the chain combines TRBV7-9 and TRBJ2-1, with a tentative D gene TRBD2 over 6 matching bases. At the junction V is shortened by 1 base and J by 9 bases, with 10 bases in between. The germline V gene (reference sequence) specifies SEHNR as CDR1 and FQNEAQ as CDR2. The CDR3 contains 13 residues, cysteine and phenylalanine counted. Here the CDR3 DNA is all that survives: 39 bases in frame from base 1.